Listed below are T cell receptor beta chains from one sample, sequenced in a study of blood T cell repertoires in COVID-19. Using immunoSEQ multiplex PCR, the repertoire was profiled, and TCRdb retains in-frame clones only, with some absent. The table has 7,500 to 9,000 clones, 80% to 90% seen once. Sequencing input: peripheral blood. These receptors were taken from a human donor in a cohort sampled during active COVID-19. CDR3s include the opening cysteine and the closing phenylalanine or tryptophan. D genes are given only for firm matches. Clone size, where shown, is once, few, many, or a class for clones that have expanded.

J gene: TRBJ2-1
clone size: few
D gene: NA
V gene: TRBV12-3/TRBV12-4
CDR3 protein: CASSLRRNEQFF
CDR3 DNA: TGTGCCAGCAGTTTGCGGAGGAATGAGCAGTTCTTC

J gene: TRBJ1-4
clone size: NA
D gene: NA
V gene: TRBV18
CDR3 protein: CASSPSKGALEKLFF
CDR3 DNA: TGTGCCAGCTCACCATCGAAGGGAGCTCTGGAAAAACTGTTTTTT

J gene: TRBJ2-5
clone size: NA
D gene: TRBD2
V gene: TRBV7-2
CDR3 protein: CASRSGGEETQYF
CDR3 DNA: TGTGCCAGCAGAAGCGGGGGGGAAGAGACCCAGTACTTC

J gene: TRBJ2-3
clone size: NA
D gene: TRBD2
V gene: TRBV10-1
CDR3 protein: CASSPGLAGTDTQYF
CDR3 DNA: TGCGCCAGCAGTCCGGGACTAGCGGGGACAGATACGCAGTATTTT

J gene: TRBJ2-5
clone size: once
D gene: TRBD2
V gene: TRBV3-1/TRBV3-2
CDR3 protein: CASSREGTSGQETQYF
CDR3 DNA: TGTGCCAGCAGCCGCGAAGGGACTAGCGGGCAAGAGACCCAGTACTTC

J gene: TRBJ1-3
clone size: NA
D gene: NA
V gene: TRBV13
CDR3 protein: CASSQGFSGNTIYF
CDR3 DNA: TGTGCCAGCAGTCAGGGGTTCTCTGGAAACACCATATATTTT

J gene: TRBJ1-5
clone size: NA
D gene: TRBD1
V gene: TRBV7-8
CDR3 protein: CASSLRSDRGNQPQHF
CDR3 DNA: TGTGCCAGCAGCCTCCGTTCCGACAGGGGCAATCAGCCCCAGCATTTT

J gene: TRBJ2-3
clone size: once
D gene: TRBD1
V gene: TRBV29-1
CDR3 protein: CSVVGQGTDTQYF
CDR3 DNA: TGCAGCGTTGTGGGACAGGGGACAGATACGCAGTATTTT

J gene: TRBJ2-3
clone size: NA
D gene: NA
V gene: TRBV7-2
CDR3 protein: CASSALTSAGLGTDTQYF
CDR3 DNA: TGTGCCAGCAGCGCGCTTACTTCCGCCGGACTTGGCACAGATACGCAGTATTTT

J gene: TRBJ2-1
clone size: NA
D gene: NA
V gene: TRBV5-8
CDR3 protein: CASSSFLGQSRQFF
CDR3 DNA: TGTGCCAGCAGCTCCTTTCTTGGACAGAGCCGCCAGTTCTTC

J gene: TRBJ1-2
clone size: few
D gene: NA
V gene: TRBV6-2/TRBV6-3
CDR3 protein: CASSYGTSDGYTF
CDR3 DNA: TGTGCCAGCAGTTACGGGACTTCCGATGGCTACACCTTC